The 14 T cell receptor beta chains in this list originate from one sample, sequenced in a study of T cells in Graves' hyperthyroidism and ophthalmopathy (dated by TCRdb to the late 2010s). Preparation of the library involved multiplex PCR. The sequencing machine was an Illumina HiSeq 2000. TCR beta CDR3 regions were amplified from RNA transcripts. The TCR CDR3 was subjected to a first round of RT-PCR using the HTBI primer set and the Qiagen OneStep RT-PCR kit. Starting from the raw public reads, TCRdb applied fastp trimming at Q25, assembled clones with MiXCR and retained in-frame beta chains. Rows are combined by CDR3 protein, so each entry shows the most common genes and DNA. Recorded for this sample are approximately 720,000 distinct CDR3 sequences; roughly a sixth of them occurred a single time. In total, the top ten clones hold approximately 16% of the sample. The sample comprised blood. The receptors shown here come from a woman aged 50 to 60 with Graves' hyperthyroidism that later progressed to Graves' ophthalmopathy.

Worth noting for this clonotype: This may arise from a read error, as a much more abundant clone is one base away. Here the CDR3 reads CAISTGDNQPEHF. The CDR3 bases are TGTGCCATCAGCACAGGGGACAATCAGCCCGAGCATTTT. J is TRBJ1-5 and V is TRBV10-3, with 7 bases matching TRBD1. This CDR3 spans 13 amino acids. Germline lookup yields CDR1 ENHRY and CDR2 SYGVKD.

This clonotype showed up many times. This chain connects TRBV5-1 to TRBJ2-3; D remains ambiguous. The V end was cut by 3 bases, the J end by 0 bases, with 11 bases between. There are 15 residues in the CDR3. Germline CDR1 reads SGHRS; CDR2 reads YFSETQ. CDR3 loop: CASSYQDTSTDTQYF. The CDR3 coding sequence is TGCGCCAGCAGCTATCAAGACACTAGCACAGATACGCAGTATTTT.

This clonotype was counted only a few times. This chain uses TRBV27 with TRBJ1-4, with a possible D match to TRBD1 (5 bases). Germline V gene data show CDR1 as MNHEY and CDR2 as SMNVEV (reference sequence). Trimming removed 4 bases from V and 6 bases from J, with 12 bases in between. The CDR3 is 14 amino acids. In nucleotides, the CDR3 is TGTGCCAGCAGTTACGGGACCCGATATGAAAAACTGTTTTTT. This codes for CASSYGTRYEKLFF.

The chain links TRBV19 to TRBJ2-3, with 7 positions matching TRBD1. Germline CDR1 reads LNHDA; CDR2 reads SQIVND (reference sequence). The CDR3 has 15 residues. V lost 3 bases and J lost 0; bases outside the gene matches: 3. CDR3 in amino acids: CASSMGTVSTDTQYF. Written as DNA, the CDR3 is TGTGCCAGTAGTATGGGGACAGTTAGCACAGATACGCAGTATTTT.

This clonotype was seen repeatedly, ten times or more. The rearrangement joins TRBV6-1 to TRBJ1-5; D not certain. The V gene lost 6 bases and the J gene lost 3 bases, with 21 bases spanning the gap. This CDR3 spans 17 amino acids. The germline V gene encodes CDR1 MNHNS and CDR2 SASEGT. The CDR3 coding sequence is TGTGCCAGCAGCAGGCGGGGAATGGGCTCTAACAATCAGCCCCAGCATTTT. Protein sequence: CASSRRGMGSNNQPQHF.

Only a few counts were recorded for this clonotype. At one end the junction does not follow the germline gene, possibly because of a read error. The chain couples TRBV7-7 to TRBJ2-2, with TRBD1 as a possible D gene (6 bases). Germline V gene lookup returns CDR1 SSHAT and CDR2 FNYEAQ (reference sequence). This CDR3 has 16 residues. The CDR3 DNA reads TGTGCTAGCAGCTTCGGACTTGGGGGCATCACCGGGGAGCTGTTTTTT. This encodes CASSFGLGGITGELFF.

The V gene is TRBV4-1, the J gene TRBJ2-7; a weak D match, TRBD2 (5 bases). CDR3 size: 13 residues. From germline, CDR1 is MGHRA and CDR2 YSYEKL. V was clipped by 2 bases and J by 4 bases, with 9 bases between them. The CDR3 nucleotides are TGCGCCAGCAGCCAAACTAGTTTTTACGAGCAGTACTTC. Translation: CASSQTSFYEQYF.

A remark on this clonotype: This could be a read error, since a much larger clone is one nucleotide away. The chain combines TRBV7-9 with TRBJ2-7, with 9 bases fitting TRBD2. The germline V gene encodes CDR1 SEHNR and CDR2 FQNEAQ (reference sequence). The CDR3 runs to 16 residues. V was pared by 5 bases and J by 7 bases, with 15 bases of the junction left unmatched. The CDR3 nucleotides are TGTGCCAGCAGCACGCCTCTAGCGGGGATCTACAATGAGCAGTACTTC. This sequence encodes CASSTPLAGIYNEQYF. Looking up the rest from reference TRBV7-9 and TRBJ2-7 gives the full variable domain: DTGVSQNPRHKITKRGQNVTFRCDPISEHNRLYWYRQTLGQGPEFLTYFQNEAQLEKSRLLSDRFSAERPKGSFSTLEIQRTEQGDSAMYLCASSTPLAGIYNEQYFGPGTRLTVT.

This clonotype appeared a few times. The chain employs TRBV7-2 and TRBJ1-1; D gene uncertain. CDR1 is SGHTA, CDR2 FQGNSA, per germline. Deletions cut 0 bases from V and 10 bases from J, with 21 bases between. CDR3 length equals 16 residues. Here the CDR3 reads CASSLALLDGPNSAFF. The DNA of the CDR3 is TGTGCCAGCAGCTTAGCTTTGCTTGACGGGCCTAATTCAGCTTTCTTT. Using reference TRBV7-2 and TRBJ1-1 for the parts outside the CDR3, the full variable domain is GAGVSQSPSNKVTEKGKDVELRCDPISGHTALYWYRQSLGQGLEFLIYFQGNSAPDKSGLPSDRFSAERTGGSVSTLTIQRTQQEDSAVYLCASSLALLDGPNSAFFGQGTRLTVV.

This clonotype was seen many times. The chain combines TRBV3-1 with TRBJ2-7, with D hard to call. Trimming removed 0 bases from V and 2 bases from J, with 2 bases in between. Per germline, CDR1 LGHDT and CDR2 YNNKEL (reference sequence). The CDR3 loop spans 12 amino acids. CDR3 coding DNA: TGTGCCAGCAGCCAAGAGGCCTACGAGCAGTACTTC. Protein: CASSQEAYEQYF.

This clonotype was found a few times. This chain links TRBV6-5 with TRBJ2-5; 11 bases are shared with TRBD1. After removal of 4 bases from V and 1 base from J, the junction contained 5 bases not matched to a gene. CDR1 and CDR2 from the germline V gene are MNHEY and SVGAGI. The CDR3 totals 16 residues. The CDR3: CASSSLDRGLQETQYF. The CDR3 nucleotides are TGTGCCAGCAGTTCCCTGGACAGGGGGCTCCAAGAGACCCAGTACTTC.

The rearrangement joins TRBV11-1 to TRBJ1-6, with 7 bases aligning to TRBD1. V was pared by 3 bases and J by 6 bases, with 5 bases of the junction left unmatched. There are 15 residues in the CDR3. Germline V gene sequence: CDR1 SGHAT, CDR2 FQDESV (reference sequence). The chain's CDR3 is CASSLNRDSNSPLHF. In DNA form, the CDR3 reads TGTGCCAGCAGCTTGAACCGGGACAGTAATTCACCCCTCCACTTT. Looking up the rest from reference TRBV11-1 and TRBJ1-6 gives the full variable domain: EAEVAQSPRYKITEKSQAVAFWCDPISGHATLYWYRQILGQGPELLVQFQDESVVDDSQLPKDRFSAERLKGVDSTLKIQPAELGDSAMYLCASSLNRDSNSPLHFGNGTRLTVT.

This clonotype was observed a few times. The rearrangement links TRBV6-1 to TRBJ2-1; 10 positions match TRBD2. Germline assignment: CDR1 MNHNS and CDR2 SASEGT. The CDR3 runs 15 residues. The V and J ends lost 7 bases and 2 bases, in that order; junction bases with no gene match: 5. The CDR3, as DNA: TGTGCCAGCACCCCTAGCGGGGGACCCTACAATGAGCAGTTCTTC. It codes for CASTPSGGPYNEQFF.

This clonotype came up a few times. This chain joins TRBV20-1 and TRBJ1-2; D is unclear. The CDR3 totals 11 residues. The germline V gene has CDR1 DFQATT and CDR2 SNEGSKA (reference sequence). V gave up 5 bases and J gave up 7 bases, with 11 bases separating them. In DNA, the CDR3 is TGCAGTGCTCTGGTAGATCCTGGCTACACCTTC. Amino acids: CSALVDPGYTF.